This is a list of T cell receptor beta chains from one sample in a study of cytomegalovirus exposure and HLA in healthy donors. Profiling relied on immunoSEQ multiplex PCR, and the TCRdb table lists in-frame clones only, not all of them. The table has tens of thousands of clones, over 70% seen once. The sequencing sample was made of PBMCs. These TCRs come from a girl aged 2 to 9 in good health and CMV-seropositive. CDR3s include the opening cysteine and the closing phenylalanine or tryptophan. The D gene is left open where the match is weak. Expanded clones get a size class; other rows say once, few or many, or leave the size out.

d_gene	j_gene	abundance	v_gene	CDR3aa	CDR3nt
TRBD1	TRBJ1-2	-	TRBV27	CASRPWTGFYGYTF	TGTGCCAGCAGACCGTGGACAGGTTTCTATGGCTACACCTTC
-	TRBJ2-6	-	TRBV5-1	CASSLFENPPRSGANVLTF	TGCGCCAGCAGCTTGTTTGAGAACCCTCCCCGCTCTGGGGCCAACGTCCTGACTTTC
TRBD1	TRBJ1-2	once	TRBV7-6	CASSLETGLGYGYTF	TGTGCCAGCAGCTTGGAGACAGGGTTGGGCTATGGCTACACCTTC
TRBD2	TRBJ2-6	-	TRBV6-1	CASSERPLAGVAGANVLTF	TGTGCCAGCAGTGAACGACCTCTAGCGGGAGTGGCTGGGGCCAACGTCCTGACTTTC
TRBD2	TRBJ2-1	-	TRBV14	CASSGRRTSGNEQFF	TGTGCCAGCAGCGGAAGACGGACTAGCGGGAATGAGCAGTTCTTC
TRBD2	TRBJ2-7	-	TRBV29-1	CSAEESGDSYEQYF	TGCAGCGCCGAAGAGAGCGGGGATTCCTACGAGCAGTACTTC
TRBD2	TRBJ2-5	-	TRBV9	CASSEGLAGGETQYF	TGTGCCAGCAGCGAGGGACTAGCGGGAGGGGAGACCCAGTACTTC
TRBD1	TRBJ2-6	-	TRBV6-5	CASRGGPSGANVLTF	TGTGCCAGCCGAGGGGGCCCCTCTGGGGCCAACGTCCTGACTTTC
TRBD1	TRBJ1-4	-	TRBV6-5	CASRRTGNEKLFF	TGTGCCAGCAGAAGGACAGGGAATGAAAAACTGTTTTTT
-	TRBJ1-1	few	TRBV6-5	CASSYNKNTEAFF	TGTGCCAGCAGTTACAACAAGAACACGGAAGCTTTCTTT
-	TRBJ2-7	-	TRBV5-8	CASSGDSYFWYEQYF	TGTGCCAGCAGTGGAGACAGCTACTTTTGGTACGAGCAGTACTTC
-	TRBJ2-1	-	TRBV12-5	CASGQSSYNEQFF	TGTGCTAGTGGTCAGTCTAGCTACAATGAGCAGTTCTTC
-	TRBJ2-3	-	TRBV15	CATSRDRRGIGTDTQYF	TGTGCCACCAGCAGAGATCGGCGGGGAATCGGTACAGATACGCAGTATTTT
TRBD1	TRBJ2-1	few	TRBV28	CASRPDRGASEEYNEQFF	TGTGCCAGCAGACCGGACAGGGGAGCATCGGAGGAGTACAATGAGCAGTTCTTC
TRBD2	TRBJ2-7	-	TRBV27	CASSLLYRTSSYEQYF	TGTGCCAGCAGTTTGTTGTACCGGACTAGCTCCTACGAGCAGTACTTC
-	TRBJ2-6	-	TRBV6-1	CASSERGTSGANVLTF	TGTGCCAGCAGTGAACGAGGGACTTCTGGGGCCAACGTCCTGACTTTC
-	TRBJ2-7	few	TRBV27	CASLGGSHEQYF	TGTGCCAGCCTTGGGGGCTCCCACGAGCAGTACTTC
TRBD1	TRBJ2-3	-	TRBV5-1	CASSLRQGSTDTQYF	TGCGCCAGCAGCTTGCGACAGGGGAGTACAGATACGCAGTATTTT
TRBD2	TRBJ2-1	-	TRBV29-1	CSVILAGAYNEQFF	TGCAGCGTGATACTAGCGGGGGCGTACAATGAGCAGTTCTTC
TRBD2	TRBJ2-1	-	TRBV7-6	CASSSTSGTYNEQFF	TGTGCCAGCAGCTCAACTAGCGGAACCTACAATGAGCAGTTCTTC
-	TRBJ1-1	-	TRBV30	CAWSETTGITEAFF	TGTGCCTGGAGCGAAACCACAGGGATCACTGAAGCTTTCTTT
-	TRBJ1-5	few	TRBV30	CAWSSPGWNQPQHF	TGTGCCTGGAGTTCCCCAGGTTGGAATCAGCCCCAGCATTTT
-	TRBJ1-5	once	TRBV28	CASSLATGSNQPQHF	TGTGCCAGCAGTTTAGCGACAGGTAGCAATCAGCCCCAGCATTTT
TRBD2	TRBJ2-1	-	TRBV7-2	CASSLVSGKSNEQFF	TGTGCCAGCAGCTTAGTTAGCGGGAAGAGCAATGAGCAGTTCTTC
-	TRBJ1-1	few	TRBV28	CASSLDRNTEAFF	TGTGCCAGCAGTTTAGACAGGAACACTGAAGCTTTCTTT
-	TRBJ1-3	-	TRBV4-3	CASSQDRDNGNTIYF	TGCGCCAGCAGCCAAGACAGGGATAATGGAAACACCATATATTTT
TRBD2	TRBJ2-7	-	TRBV4-1	CASSPTSASSYEQYF	TGCGCCAGCAGCCCAACTAGCGCAAGCTCCTACGAGCAGTACTTC
-	TRBJ2-1	few	TRBV6-5	CASRLLYRTYNEQFF	TGTGCCAGCAGATTACTTTACCGTACCTACAATGAGCAGTTCTTC
-	TRBJ2-7	-	TRBV28	CASSAGQKYYEQYF	TGTGCCAGCAGTGCCGGACAGAAATATTACGAGCAGTACTTC
TRBD1	TRBJ1-2	-	TRBV28	CASRLDRPTVYGYTF	TGTGCCAGCAGATTGGACAGGCCAACGGTCTATGGCTACACCTTC
-	TRBJ2-1	-	TRBV5-6	CASSLEGLPYNEQFF	TGTGCCAGCAGCTTGGAGGGGTTGCCGTACAATGAGCAGTTCTTC
TRBD1	TRBJ1-4	-	TRBV5-1	CASTPGQPAEKLFF	TGCGCCAGTACCCCGGGACAGCCCGCAGAAAAACTGTTTTTT
TRBD1	TRBJ2-7	-	TRBV7-6	CASSLEDRSYEQYF	TGTGCCAGCAGCTTAGAGGACAGGTCCTACGAGCAGTACTTC
TRBD1	TRBJ1-1	few	TRBV6-5	CASITDRAGTEAFF	TGTGCCAGCATCACCGACAGGGCCGGCACTGAAGCTTTCTTT
-	TRBJ2-3	-	TRBV6-6	CASISDTQYF	TGTGCCAGCATATCAGATACGCAGTATTTT
TRBD1	TRBJ2-7	-	TRBV18	CASSPSGTGTHEQYF	TGTGCCAGCTCACCATCCGGGACAGGTACCCACGAGCAGTACTTC
TRBD1	TRBJ1-4	-	TRBV9	CASSGKDRTKDPATNEKLFF	TGTGCCAGCAGCGGCAAGGACAGGACAAAAGACCCCGCAACTAATGAAAAACTGTTTTTT
TRBD1	TRBJ2-7	-	TRBV29-1	CSVRQGNPYEQYF	TGCAGCGTGAGACAGGGAAACCCCTACGAGCAGTACTTC
-	TRBJ1-2	-	TRBV28	CASRGRKGGDYGYTF	TGTGCCAGCAGGGGCCGAAAGGGAGGCGACTATGGCTACACCTTC
-	TRBJ2-1	-	TRBV4-3	CASSQDQQENYNEQFF	TGCGCCAGCAGCCAAGATCAACAGGAGAACTACAATGAGCAGTTCTTC
TRBD1	TRBJ1-4	-	TRBV9	CASSVRGQGFEKLFF	TGTGCCAGCAGCGTCCGAGGACAGGGTTTTGAAAAACTGTTTTTT
-	TRBJ2-1	-	TRBV7-2	CASSFVNYNEQFF	TGTGCCAGCAGCTTCGTTAATTACAATGAGCAGTTCTTC
-	TRBJ2-2	-	TRBV27	CASRAGDYTGELFF	TGTGCCAGCAGAGCCGGCGACTACACCGGGGAGCTGTTTTTT
-	TRBJ2-5	once	TRBV5-6	CASSLLTRSGETQYF	TGTGCCAGCAGCTTGTTAACGCGGTCTGGAGAGACCCAGTACTTC
TRBD1	TRBJ2-5	-	TRBV5-1	CASSLADRGGEETQYF	TGCGCCAGCAGCTTGGCGGACAGGGGAGGAGAAGAGACCCAGTACTTC
TRBD2	TRBJ2-1	few	TRBV6-5	CAVAASGAYNEQFF	TGTGCCGTGGCGGCGAGCGGGGCCTACAATGAGCAGTTCTTC